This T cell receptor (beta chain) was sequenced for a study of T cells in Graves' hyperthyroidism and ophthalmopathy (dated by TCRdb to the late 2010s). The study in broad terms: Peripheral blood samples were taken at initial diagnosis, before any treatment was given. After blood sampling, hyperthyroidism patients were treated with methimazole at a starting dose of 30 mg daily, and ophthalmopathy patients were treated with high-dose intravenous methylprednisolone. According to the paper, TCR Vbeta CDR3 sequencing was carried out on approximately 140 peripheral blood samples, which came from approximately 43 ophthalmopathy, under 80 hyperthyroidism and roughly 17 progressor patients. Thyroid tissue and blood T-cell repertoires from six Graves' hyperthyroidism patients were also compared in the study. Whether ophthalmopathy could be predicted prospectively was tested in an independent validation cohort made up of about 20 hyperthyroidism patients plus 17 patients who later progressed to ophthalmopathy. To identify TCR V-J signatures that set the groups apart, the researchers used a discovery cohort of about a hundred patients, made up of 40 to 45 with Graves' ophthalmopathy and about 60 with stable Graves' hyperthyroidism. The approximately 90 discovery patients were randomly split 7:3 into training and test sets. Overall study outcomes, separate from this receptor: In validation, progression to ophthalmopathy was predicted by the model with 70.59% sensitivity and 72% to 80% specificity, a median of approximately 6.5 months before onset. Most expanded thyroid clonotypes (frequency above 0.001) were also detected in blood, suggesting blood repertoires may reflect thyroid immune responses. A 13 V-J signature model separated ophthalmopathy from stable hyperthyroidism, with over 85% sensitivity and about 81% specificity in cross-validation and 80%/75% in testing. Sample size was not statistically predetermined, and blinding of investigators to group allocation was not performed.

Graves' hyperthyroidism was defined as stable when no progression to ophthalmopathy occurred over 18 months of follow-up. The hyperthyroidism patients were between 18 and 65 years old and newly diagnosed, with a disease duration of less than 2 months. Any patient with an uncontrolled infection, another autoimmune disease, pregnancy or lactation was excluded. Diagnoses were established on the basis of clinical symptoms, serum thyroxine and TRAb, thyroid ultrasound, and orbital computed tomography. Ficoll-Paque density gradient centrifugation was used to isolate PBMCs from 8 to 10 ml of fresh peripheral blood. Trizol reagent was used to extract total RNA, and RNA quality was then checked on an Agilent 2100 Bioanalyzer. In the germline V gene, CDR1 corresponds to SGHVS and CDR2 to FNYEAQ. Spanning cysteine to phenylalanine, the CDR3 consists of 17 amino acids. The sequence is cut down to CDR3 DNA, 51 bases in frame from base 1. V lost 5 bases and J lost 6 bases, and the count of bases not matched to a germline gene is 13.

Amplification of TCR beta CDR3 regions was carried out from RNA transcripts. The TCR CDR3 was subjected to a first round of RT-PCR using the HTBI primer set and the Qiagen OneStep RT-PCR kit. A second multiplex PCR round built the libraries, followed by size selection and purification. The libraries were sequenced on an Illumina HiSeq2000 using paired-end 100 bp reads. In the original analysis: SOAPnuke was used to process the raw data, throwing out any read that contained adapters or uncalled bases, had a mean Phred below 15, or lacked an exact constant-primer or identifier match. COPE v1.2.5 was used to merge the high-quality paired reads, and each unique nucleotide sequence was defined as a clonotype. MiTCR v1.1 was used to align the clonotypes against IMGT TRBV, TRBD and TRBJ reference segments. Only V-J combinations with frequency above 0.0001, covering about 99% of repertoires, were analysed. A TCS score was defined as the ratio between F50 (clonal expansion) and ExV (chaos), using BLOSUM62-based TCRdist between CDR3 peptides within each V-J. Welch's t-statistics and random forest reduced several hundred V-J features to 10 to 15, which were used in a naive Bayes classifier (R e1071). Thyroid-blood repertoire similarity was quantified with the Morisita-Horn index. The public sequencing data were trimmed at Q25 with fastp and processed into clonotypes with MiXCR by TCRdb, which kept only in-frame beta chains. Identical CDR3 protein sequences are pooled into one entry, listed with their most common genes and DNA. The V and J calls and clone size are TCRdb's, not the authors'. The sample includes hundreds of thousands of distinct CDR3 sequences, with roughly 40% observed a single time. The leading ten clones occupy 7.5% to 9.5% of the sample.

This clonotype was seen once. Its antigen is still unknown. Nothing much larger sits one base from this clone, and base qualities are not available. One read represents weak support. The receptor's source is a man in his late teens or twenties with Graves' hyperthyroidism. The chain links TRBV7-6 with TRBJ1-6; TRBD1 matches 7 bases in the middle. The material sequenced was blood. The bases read TGTGCCAGCAGCCCCAGGACAGGATTAGACGGTAATTCACCCCTCCACTTT. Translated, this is CASSPRTGLDGNSPLHF.